One and the same sample provided the 21 T cell receptor beta chains below, sequenced in a study of blood T cell repertoires in COVID-19. Here immunoSEQ multiplex PCR was the method, and the copy in TCRdb shows in-frame clones only, minus some. This sample has about 43,000 clones, with over 80% found just once. Specimen: peripheral blood. The receptors here all came from a man in his 60s with active COVID-19.

This chain joins TRBV18 and TRBJ1-1; D is unclear. The V gene lost 2 bases and the J gene lost 0 bases, with 13 bases spanning the gap. This CDR3 is built from 16 residues. From germline, CDR1 is KGHSH and CDR2 LQKENI. This CDR3 is CASSPAVTSVNTEAFF. CDR3 sequence (DNA): TGTGCCAGCTCACCAGCAGTGACGAGCGTGAACACTGAAGCTTTCTTT.

The chain combines TRBV10-2 with TRBJ1-5; TRBD1 aligns across 7 bases. The CDR3 loop spans 15 amino acids. Germline V gene lookup returns CDR1 WSHSY and CDR2 SAAADI. V trimming: 5 bases; J trimming: 2 bases; junction bases outside the gene matches: 6. The CDR3: CASSTDRVGNQPQHF. CDR3 in DNA: TGCGCCAGCAGTACCGACAGGGTTGGCAATCAGCCCCAGCATTTT.

This chain joins TRBV9 and TRBJ2-2; 8 positions agree with TRBD2. Per germline, CDR1 SGDLS and CDR2 YYNGEE. V lost 3 bases and J lost 2; bases outside the gene matches: 9. The CDR3 is 17 amino acids. The CDR3 DNA sequence: TGTGCCAGCAGCGGACCGAGCGGGGGCCTCAACACCGGGGAGCTGTTTTTT. Its translation: CASSGPSGGLNTGELFF.

This clone turned up a few times. The CDR3 coding sequence is TGTGCCTGGAGTGGCTCTAGCGGGAGAGTGTTTGAGCAGTTCTTC. Its protein product is CAWSGSSGRVFEQFF. The V call is TRBV30, the J call TRBJ2-1, with 10 bases matching TRBD2. The germline V gene has CDR1 GTSNPN and CDR2 SVGIG (reference sequence). This CDR3 has 15 residues. The V segment lost 1 base and the J segment 9 bases; nucleotides outside the gene matches: 9.

The rearrangement links TRBV19 to TRBJ1-6, with D tentatively TRBD1 (6 bases). CDR3 length: 16 amino acids. Per germline, CDR1 LNHDA and CDR2 SQIVND (reference sequence). The germline V and J ends were trimmed by 3 bases and 4 bases, with 13 bases remaining between them. CDR3 sequence: CASSMAWGQYNSPLHF. DNA for the CDR3: TGTGCCAGTAGTATGGCCTGGGGGCAATATAATTCACCCCTCCACTTT.

The chain is built from TRBV11-2 and TRBJ1-1; D may be TRBD1 (5 bases). CDR1 SGHAT and CDR2 FQNNGV come from the germline V gene. The CDR3 sequence is 13 residues long. The V gene lost 6 bases and the J gene lost 3 bases, with 11 bases spanning the gap. As DNA, the CDR3 is TGTGCCAGCAGAGAGACAGCCTACACTGAAGCTTTCTTT. Amino acid sequence: CASRETAYTEAFF.

The chain uses TRBV5-8 and TRBJ1-5; D is ambiguous. The CDR3 loop spans 12 amino acids. Between the trimmed V and J ends, which lost 0 bases and 7 bases, there was a span of 5 bases. The V gene's germline CDR1 is SGHTS and CDR2 YDEGEE. This CDR3 reads CASSLELQPQHF. The CDR3 region has the DNA TGTGCCAGCAGCTTGGAACTACAGCCCCAGCATTTT.

V and J are TRBV6-2 or TRBV6-3 and TRBJ2-2; D possibly corresponds to TRBD1 (6 bases). The CDR3 extends over 13 amino acids. Trimming removed 2 bases from V and 7 bases from J, with 8 bases in between. The germline V gene encodes CDR1 MNHEY and CDR2 SVGEGT. The CDR3 DNA reads as TGTGCCAGCAGTTACCAGGGGTACGGGGAGCTGTTTTTT. It codes for CASSYQGYGELFF.

This clone was seen a few times. The chain combines TRBV4-2 with TRBJ1-6; 7 bases agree with TRBD1. This CDR3 has 16 amino acids. Germline V CDR1 and CDR2: LGHNA, YNFKEQ. The junction had 7 bases not matched to a gene; V was cut back by 0 bases and J by 8 bases. The CDR3 protein is CASSQDAQGLDSPLHF. The CDR3, as DNA: TGTGCCAGCAGCCAAGATGCACAGGGGCTGGATTCACCCCTCCACTTT.

This clone came up once. J is TRBJ1-4 and V is TRBV7-9, with TRBD1 matching over 7 bases. V trimming: 1 base; J trimming: 3 bases; junction bases outside the gene matches: 14. The CDR3 covers 19 residues. Germline CDR1 is SEHNR and CDR2 is FQNEAQ (reference sequence). CDR3 nucleotide sequence: TGTGCCAGCAGCTTAGGAGCCTATGAGACAGGGTGGGCTAATGAAAAACTGTTTTTT. Translation gives CASSLGAYETGWANEKLFF. Combining the CDR3 with reference TRBV7-9 and TRBJ1-4 gives the whole variable domain DTGVSQNPRHKITKRGQNVTFRCDPISEHNRLYWYRQTLGQGPEFLTYFQNEAQLEKSRLLSDRFSAERPKGSFSTLEIQRTEQGDSAMYLCASSLGAYETGWANEKLFFGSGTQLSVL.

The chain joins TRBV29-1 to TRBJ2-3, with TRBD1 matching 9 bases. The CDR3 runs to 15 residues. Germline V CDR1 and CDR2: SQVTM, ANQGSEA. J was trimmed by 2 bases and V by 8 bases; bases with no gene match: 11. The CDR3, as DNA: TGCAGCCCCTTCGTCTTACAGGGGGCCACAGATACGCAGTATTTT. Translation gives CSPFVLQGATDTQYF.

The V call is TRBV28, the J call TRBJ2-1; 8 bases fit TRBD2. The J segment lost 4 bases and the V segment lost 6 bases, leaving 5 bases of the junction unmatched. There are 14 residues in the CDR3. Germline loops: CDR1 MDHEN, CDR2 SYDVKM. CDR3 in amino acids: CASSAGGRYNEQFF. In DNA, the CDR3 is TGTGCCAGCAGCGCGGGAGGACGATACAATGAGCAGTTCTTC.

This chain joins TRBV6-5 and TRBJ2-4; D is perhaps TRBD1 (8 bases). Germline lookup yields CDR1 MNHEY and CDR2 SVGAGI. The germline V and J ends were trimmed by 5 bases and 6 bases, with 11 bases remaining between them. The CDR3 is 13 amino acids. In DNA form, the CDR3 reads TGTGCCAGCAGTACAGGGGGGGTAAACATTCAGTACTTC. Translation: CASSTGGVNIQYF.

V usage is TRBV5-1 and J usage is TRBJ2-3, with 13 bases fitting TRBD2. Germline CDR1 reads SGHRS; CDR2 reads YFSETQ. The CDR3 covers 16 residues. V dropped 4 bases and J dropped 1; count of bases not matched to a gene: 3. The DNA for the CDR3 is TGCGCCAGCAGCCAAGGACTAGCGGGAGGCACAGATACGCAGTATTTT. This encodes CASSQGLAGGTDTQYF.

The chain combines TRBV7-9 with TRBJ1-2, with 9 bases lining up with TRBD1. The CDR3 sequence is 16 residues long. CDR1 is SEHNR and CDR2 is FQNEAQ in the germline V gene (reference sequence). After removal of 5 bases from V and 4 bases from J, the junction contained 11 bases not matched to a gene. The CDR3 region is CASSRRGQGKSYGYTF. The CDR3 DNA sequence: TGTGCCAGCAGCCGACGGGGACAGGGAAAATCCTATGGCTACACCTTC.

The sample holds one count of this clone. The chain combines TRBV28 with TRBJ1-2; no definite D call. CDR3 length equals 12 residues. The V gene's germline CDR1 is MDHEN and CDR2 SYDVKM. The V end was cut by 7 bases, the J end by 3 bases, with 9 bases between. CDR3 bases: TGTGCCAGCACCCCCGGGGACTATGGCTACACCTTC. This encodes CASTPGDYGYTF.

The chain combines TRBV10-3 with TRBJ2-3; D remains unclear. The CDR3 contains 13 residues. Between the trimmed V and J ends, which lost 3 bases and 5 bases, there was a span of 9 bases. Germline assignment: CDR1 ENHRY and CDR2 SYGVKD. The CDR3 here is CAISDSPRDTQYF. The CDR3 DNA is TGTGCCATCAGTGATTCTCCCAGAGATACGCAGTATTTT.

The chain has TRBV5-4 and TRBJ1-1, with TRBD1 matching 8 bases. CDR3 length: 16 residues. Germline V gene data show CDR1 as SGHNT and CDR2 as YYREEE (reference sequence). J was trimmed by 2 bases and V by 5 bases; bases with no gene match: 11. The CDR3 reads CASRLQGAAANTEAFF. Written as DNA, the CDR3 is TGTGCCAGCAGGCTCCAGGGGGCGGCTGCAAACACTGAAGCTTTCTTT.

The chain is built from TRBV5-1 and TRBJ2-7; D is unresolved. Germline V gene sequence: CDR1 SGHRS, CDR2 YFSETQ. The V and J ends lost 0 bases and 2 bases respectively, with 9 bases between them. This CDR3 is built from 14 residues. The CDR3 sequence is CASSLDRSAYEQYF. CDR3 coding DNA: TGCGCCAGCAGCTTGGATCGTTCAGCCTACGAGCAGTACTTC.

This clone was detected once. The chain uses TRBV9 and TRBJ2-3; the match to TRBD2 covers 9 bases. This CDR3 has 17 amino acids. Trimming cost V 0 bases and J 2 bases; bases outside gene matches: 7. Germline V gene sequence: CDR1 SGDLS, CDR2 YYNGEE. The CDR3, as DNA: TGTGCCAGCAGCGTAGCGGGTAGCGGGAGTTTCACAGATACGCAGTATTTT. Protein sequence: CASSVAGSGSFTDTQYF.

The V call is TRBV25-1, the J call TRBJ1-2; D call uncertain. The CDR3 length is 15 residues. The V and J ends lost 4 bases and 4 bases respectively, with 16 bases between them. Germline V gene sequence: CDR1 MGHDK, CDR2 SYGVNS. The CDR3 nucleotides are TGTGCCAGCAGTGCGGGGTACAGTTCTGCCTATGGCTACACCTTC. Translating it yields CASSAGYSSAYGYTF.